This T cell receptor (beta chain) was observed in a study of shared clonotypes between healthy human individuals. Sequenced by immunoSEQ multiplex PCR; TCRdb stores in-frame clones only, minus some. The repertoire consists of about 2.3 million clones, with approximately 95% occurring once and the leading ten covering 0.39%. This clone has only one observation. CDR1 is SEHNR, CDR2 FQNEAQ, per germline (reference sequence). CDR3 length: 13 residues. The V gene lost 1 base and the J gene lost 7 bases, with 10 bases spanning the gap. Specimen: naive CD4+ T cells from PBMCs. Subset noted: CD45RA+ positively selected. This chain links TRBV7-9 with TRBJ1-1; no definite D call. This receptor was identified in a man aged 18 to 35 in good health. Some clones in this sample may be carry-over from other donors' samples. The CDR3 spells CASSLDPQLEAFF. The CDR3 nucleotides read TGTGCCAGCAGCTTAGACCCCCAACTTGAAGCTTTCTTT.